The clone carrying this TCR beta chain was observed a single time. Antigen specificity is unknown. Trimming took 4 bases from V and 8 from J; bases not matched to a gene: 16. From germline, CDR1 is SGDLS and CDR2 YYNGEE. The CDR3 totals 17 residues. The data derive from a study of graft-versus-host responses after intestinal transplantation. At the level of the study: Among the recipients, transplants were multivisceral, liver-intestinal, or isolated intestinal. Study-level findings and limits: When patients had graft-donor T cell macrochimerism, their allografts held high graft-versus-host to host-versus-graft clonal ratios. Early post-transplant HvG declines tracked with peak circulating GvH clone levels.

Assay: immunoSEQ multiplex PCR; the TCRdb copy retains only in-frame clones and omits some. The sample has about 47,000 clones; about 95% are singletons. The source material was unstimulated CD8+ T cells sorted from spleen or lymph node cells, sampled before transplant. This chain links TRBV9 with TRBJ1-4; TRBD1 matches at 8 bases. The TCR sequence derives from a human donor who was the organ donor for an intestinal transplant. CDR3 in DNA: TGTGCCAGCAGCCCAGCGGACTTACAGGGGGTAGGCGAAAAACTGTTTTTT. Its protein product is CASSPADLQGVGEKLFF. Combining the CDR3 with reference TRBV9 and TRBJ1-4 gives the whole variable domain DSGVTQTPKHLITATGQRVTLRCSPRSGDLSVYWYQQSLDQGLQFLIQYYNGEERAKGNILERFSAQQFPDLHSELNLSSLELGDSALYFCASSPADLQGVGEKLFFGSGTQLSVL.